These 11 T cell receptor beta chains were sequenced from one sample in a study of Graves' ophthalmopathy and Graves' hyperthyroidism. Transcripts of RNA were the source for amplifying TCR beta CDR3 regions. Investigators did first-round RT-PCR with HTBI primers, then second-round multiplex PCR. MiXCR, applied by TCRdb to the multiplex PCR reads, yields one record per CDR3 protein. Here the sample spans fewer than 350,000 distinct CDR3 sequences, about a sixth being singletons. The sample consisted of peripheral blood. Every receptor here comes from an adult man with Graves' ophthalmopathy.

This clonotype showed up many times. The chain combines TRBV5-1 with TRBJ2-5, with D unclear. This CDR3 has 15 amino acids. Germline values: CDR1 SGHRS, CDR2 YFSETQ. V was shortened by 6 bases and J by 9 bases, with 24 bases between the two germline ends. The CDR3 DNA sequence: TGCGCCAGCACCTACACACCTGGACCGGACGAGGCCCAGTACTTC. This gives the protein CASTYTPGPDEAQYF.

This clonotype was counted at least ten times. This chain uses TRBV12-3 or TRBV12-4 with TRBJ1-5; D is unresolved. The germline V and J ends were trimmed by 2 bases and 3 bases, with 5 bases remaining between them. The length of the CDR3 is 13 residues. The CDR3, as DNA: TGTGCCAGCAGTTTAACAAACAATCAGCCCCAGCATTTT. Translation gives CASSLTNNQPQHF.

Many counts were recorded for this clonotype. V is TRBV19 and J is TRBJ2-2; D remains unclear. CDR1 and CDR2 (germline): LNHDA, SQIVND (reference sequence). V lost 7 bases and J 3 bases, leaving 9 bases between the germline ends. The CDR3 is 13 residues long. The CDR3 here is CASTPKYTGELFF. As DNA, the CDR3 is TGTGCCAGTACCCCAAAGTACACCGGGGAGCTGTTTTTT.

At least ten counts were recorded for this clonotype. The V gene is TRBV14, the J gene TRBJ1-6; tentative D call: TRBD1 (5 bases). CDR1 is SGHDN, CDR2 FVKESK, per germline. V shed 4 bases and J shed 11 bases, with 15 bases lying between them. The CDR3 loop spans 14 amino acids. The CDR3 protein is CASSPLGGGTPLHF. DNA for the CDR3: TGTGCCAGCAGCCCGCTCGGGGGGGGAACACCCCTCCACTTT.

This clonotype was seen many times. CDR3: CASSLSGGSETQYF. CDR3 nucleotides: TGTGCCAGCAGCTTATCGGGGGGGTCGGAGACCCAGTACTTC. The gene calls are TRBV7-9 and TRBJ2-5; 8 positions agree with TRBD2. Germline-derived CDR1 and CDR2 are SEHNR and FQNEAQ (reference sequence). Unmatched junction bases numbered 4, after V lost 2 bases and J lost 5 bases. This CDR3 contains 14 residues.

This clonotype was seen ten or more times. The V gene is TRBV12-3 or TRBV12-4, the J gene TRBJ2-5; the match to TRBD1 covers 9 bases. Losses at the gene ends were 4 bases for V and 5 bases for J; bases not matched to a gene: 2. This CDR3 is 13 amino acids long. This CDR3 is CASSYRGLETQYF. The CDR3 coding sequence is TGTGCCAGCAGTTACAGGGGGCTGGAGACCCAGTACTTC.

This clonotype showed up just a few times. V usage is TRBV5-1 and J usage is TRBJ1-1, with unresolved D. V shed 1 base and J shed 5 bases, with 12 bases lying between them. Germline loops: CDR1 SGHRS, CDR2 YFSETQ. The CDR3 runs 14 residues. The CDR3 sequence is CASSLSLVGTEAFF. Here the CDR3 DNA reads TGCGCCAGCAGCTTGAGCCTCGTGGGAACTGAAGCTTTCTTT. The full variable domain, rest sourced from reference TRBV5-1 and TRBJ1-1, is KAGVTQTPRYLIKTRGQQVTLSCSPISGHRSVSWYQQTPGQGLQFLFEYFSETQRNKGNFPGRFSGRQFSNSRSEMNVSTLELGDSALYLCASSLSLVGTEAFFGQGTRLTVV.

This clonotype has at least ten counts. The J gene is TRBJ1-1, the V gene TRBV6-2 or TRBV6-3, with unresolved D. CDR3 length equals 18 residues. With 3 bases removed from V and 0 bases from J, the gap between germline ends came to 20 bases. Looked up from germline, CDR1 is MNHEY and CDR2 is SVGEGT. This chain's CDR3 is CASSYRRGPMGVNTEAFF. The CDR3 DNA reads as TGTGCCAGCAGTTATCGCCGTGGACCCATGGGAGTGAACACTGAAGCTTTCTTT.

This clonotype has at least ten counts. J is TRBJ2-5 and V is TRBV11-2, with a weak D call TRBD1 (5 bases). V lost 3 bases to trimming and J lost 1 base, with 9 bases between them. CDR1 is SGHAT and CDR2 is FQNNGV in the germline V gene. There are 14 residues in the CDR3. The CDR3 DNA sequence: TGTGCCAGCAGCTTGGACATACTCCAAGAGACCCAGTACTTC. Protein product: CASSLDILQETQYF. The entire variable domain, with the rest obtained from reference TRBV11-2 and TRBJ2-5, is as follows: EAGVAQSPRYKIIEKRQSVAFWCNPISGHATLYWYQQILGQGPKLLIQFQNNGVVDDSQLPKDRFSAERLKGVDSTLKIQPAKLEDSAVYLCASSLDILQETQYFGPGTRLLVL.

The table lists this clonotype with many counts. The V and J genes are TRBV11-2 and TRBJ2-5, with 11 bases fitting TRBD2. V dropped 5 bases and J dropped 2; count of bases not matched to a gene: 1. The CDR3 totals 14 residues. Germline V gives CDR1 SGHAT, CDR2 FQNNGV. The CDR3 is CASSIAGGQETQYF. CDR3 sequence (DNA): TGTGCCAGCAGCATAGCGGGGGGGCAAGAGACCCAGTACTTC.

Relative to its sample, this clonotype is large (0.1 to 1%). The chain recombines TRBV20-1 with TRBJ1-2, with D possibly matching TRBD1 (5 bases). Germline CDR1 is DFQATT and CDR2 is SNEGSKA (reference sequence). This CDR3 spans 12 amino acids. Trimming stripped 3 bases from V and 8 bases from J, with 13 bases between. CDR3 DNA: TGCAGTGCTAGCGGGGGGGTAGGGGGCTACACCTTC. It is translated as CSASGGVGGYTF.